The present T cell receptor (beta chain) was sequenced within a study of blood T cell repertoires in COVID-19. Background on the study: The United States, Italy and Spain provided the acute and convalescent COVID-19 samples. In each case, the material was cDNA or gDNA derived from T cells, B-cell-depleted T cells, or PBMCs.

Original processing methods: Reference gene primers were amplified, and this amplification served to estimate nucleated cell counts. Method: immunoSEQ multiplex PCR; TCRdb's copy keeps in-frame clones and lacks some. Clone size and the V and J calls come from that table; the DNA yielded D and trimming. The sample consists of 130,000 to 150,000 clones, approximately 87% of them appearing once. Germline assignment: CDR1 SGHKS and CDR2 YYEKEE (reference sequence). The CDR3 is 15 amino acids. The V gene lost 1 base and the J gene lost 3 bases, with 11 bases spanning the gap. This sequence originates from a woman in her fifties or sixties with active or convalescent COVID-19. The chain carries TRBV5-5 and TRBJ1-5; no clear D. What was sequenced was peripheral blood. In DNA form, the CDR3 reads TGTGCCAGCAGCTTGTCGGGTCAGAACAATCAGCCCCAGCATTTT. Protein sequence: CASSLSGQNNQPQHF. The full variable domain, completed using reference TRBV5-5 and TRBJ1-5, is DAGVTQSPTHLIKTRGQQVTLRCSPISGHKSVSWYQQVLGQGPQFIFQYYEKEERGRGNFPDRFSARQFPNYSSELNVNALLLGDSALYLCASSLSGQNNQPQHFGDGTRLSIL.